This TCR beta chain was recovered during a study of T cells after yellow fever vaccination. Study observations and caveats: FACS-sorted repertoires could harbor abundant contaminating bulk-population clonotypes. Weaker in magnitude, the secondary response showed a faster peak on day 5 versus 15.

This clonotype was counted at least ten times. Its antigen is not identified. TCRdb re-derived calls from the 5' RACE reads in MiXCR, one entry per CDR3 protein. The sample shows approximately 120,000 distinct CDR3 sequences, 6.5% to 8% of them seen only once. Sequenced here: CD4+ T cells sorted from PBMCs, sampled roughly 10 days after the first yellow fever vaccination. This receptor was taken from a man between 18 and 29 years old who received the YFV17D yellow fever vaccine.

CDR3 residues: CASSQEAAVGLGTDTQYF. Written as DNA, the CDR3 is TGCGCCAGCAGCCAAGAAGCGGCGGTCGGACTGGGCACAGATACGCAGTATTTT. The rearrangement uses TRBV4-1 and TRBJ2-3; D possibly corresponds to TRBD2 (5 bases). Germline V CDR1 and CDR2: MGHRA, YSYEKL. The CDR3 extends over 18 amino acids. The V and J ends lost 0 bases and 1 base respectively, with 17 bases between them.